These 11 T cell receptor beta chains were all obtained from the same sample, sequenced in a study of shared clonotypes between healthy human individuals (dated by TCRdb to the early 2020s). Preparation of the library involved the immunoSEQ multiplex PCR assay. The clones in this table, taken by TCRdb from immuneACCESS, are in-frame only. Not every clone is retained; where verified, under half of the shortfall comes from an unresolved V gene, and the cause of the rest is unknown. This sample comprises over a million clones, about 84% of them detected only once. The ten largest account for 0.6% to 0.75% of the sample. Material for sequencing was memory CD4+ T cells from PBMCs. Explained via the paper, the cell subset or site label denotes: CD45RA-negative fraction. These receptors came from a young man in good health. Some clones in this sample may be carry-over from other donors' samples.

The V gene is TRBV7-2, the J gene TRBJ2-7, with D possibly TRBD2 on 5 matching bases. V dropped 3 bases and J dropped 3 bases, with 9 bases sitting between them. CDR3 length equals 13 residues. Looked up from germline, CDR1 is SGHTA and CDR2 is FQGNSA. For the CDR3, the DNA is TGTGCCAGCAGCTTGGACTCGAACTACGAGCAGTACTTC. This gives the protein CASSLDSNYEQYF.

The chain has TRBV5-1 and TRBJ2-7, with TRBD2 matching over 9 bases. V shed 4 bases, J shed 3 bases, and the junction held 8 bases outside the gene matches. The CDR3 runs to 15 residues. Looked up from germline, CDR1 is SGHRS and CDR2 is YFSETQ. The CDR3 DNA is TGCGCCAGCAGCCCTTCTGGCGGGAGGGTCTACGAGCAGTACTTC. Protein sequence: CASSPSGGRVYEQYF. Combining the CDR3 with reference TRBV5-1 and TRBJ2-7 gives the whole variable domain KAGVTQTPRYLIKTRGQQVTLSCSPISGHRSVSWYQQTPGQGLQFLFEYFSETQRNKGNFPGRFSGRQFSNSRSEMNVSTLELGDSALYLCASSPSGGRVYEQYFGPGTRLTVT.

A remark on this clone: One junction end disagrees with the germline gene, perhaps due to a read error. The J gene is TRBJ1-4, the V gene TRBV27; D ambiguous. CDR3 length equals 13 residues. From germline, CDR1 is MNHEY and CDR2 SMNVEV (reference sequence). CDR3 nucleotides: TGTGCCAGCCGTTTGAACATGGATGAAAAACTGTTTTTT. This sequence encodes CASRLNMDEKLFF.

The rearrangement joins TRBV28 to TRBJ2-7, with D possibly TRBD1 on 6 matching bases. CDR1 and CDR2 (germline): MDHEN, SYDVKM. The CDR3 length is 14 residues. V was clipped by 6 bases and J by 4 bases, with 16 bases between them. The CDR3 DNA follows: TGTGCCAGCAGCCCACAGGGTATGGATTACGAGCAGTACTTC. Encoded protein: CASSPQGMDYEQYF.

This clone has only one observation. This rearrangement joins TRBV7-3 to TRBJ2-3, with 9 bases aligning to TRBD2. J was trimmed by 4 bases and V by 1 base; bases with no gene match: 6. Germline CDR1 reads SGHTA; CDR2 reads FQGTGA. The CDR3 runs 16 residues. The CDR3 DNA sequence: TGTGCCAGCAGCTTAAACGCGGGAGGGCTTGCAGATACGCAGTATTTT. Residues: CASSLNAGGLADTQYF.

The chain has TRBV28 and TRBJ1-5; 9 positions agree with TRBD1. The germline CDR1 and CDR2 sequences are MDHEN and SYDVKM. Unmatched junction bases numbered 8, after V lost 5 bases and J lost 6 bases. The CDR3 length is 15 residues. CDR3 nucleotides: TGTGCCAGCAGTCCCCAGGGACAGGGAACTCAGCCCCAGCATTTT. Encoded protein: CASSPQGQGTQPQHF. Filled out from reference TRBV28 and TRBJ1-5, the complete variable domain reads DVKVTQSSRYLVKRTGEKVFLECVQDMDHENMFWYRQDPGLGLRLIYFSYDVKMKEKGDIPEGYSVSREKKERFSLILESASTNQTSMYLCASSPQGQGTQPQHFGDGTRLSIL.

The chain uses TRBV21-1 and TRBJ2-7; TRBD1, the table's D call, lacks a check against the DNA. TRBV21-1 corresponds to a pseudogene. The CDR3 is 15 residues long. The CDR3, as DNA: TGTGCCAGCAGCGAGGGGGCGCAGGTTTCCCACGAGCAGTACTTC. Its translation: CASSEGAQVSHEQYF.

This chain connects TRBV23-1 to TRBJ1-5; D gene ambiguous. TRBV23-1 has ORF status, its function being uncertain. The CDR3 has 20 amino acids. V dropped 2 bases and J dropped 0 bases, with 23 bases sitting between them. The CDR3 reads CASSQRFIQLTLHSNQPQHF. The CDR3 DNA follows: TGCGCCAGCAGTCAACGATTTATACAGCTGACTCTTCATAGCAATCAGCCCCAGCATTTT.

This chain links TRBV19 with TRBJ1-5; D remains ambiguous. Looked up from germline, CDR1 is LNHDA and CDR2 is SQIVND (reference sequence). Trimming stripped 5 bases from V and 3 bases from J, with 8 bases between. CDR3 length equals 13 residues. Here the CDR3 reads CASSWRNNQPQHF. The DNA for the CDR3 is TGTGCCAGTAGTTGGCGGAACAATCAGCCCCAGCATTTT.

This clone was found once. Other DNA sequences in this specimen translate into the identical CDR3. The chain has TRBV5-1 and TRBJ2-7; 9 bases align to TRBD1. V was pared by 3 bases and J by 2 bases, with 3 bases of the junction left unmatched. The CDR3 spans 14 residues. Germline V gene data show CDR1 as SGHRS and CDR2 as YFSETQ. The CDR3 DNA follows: TGCGCCAGCAGCTCGGGACAGGGCGCCTACGAGCAGTACTTC. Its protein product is CASSSGQGAYEQYF.

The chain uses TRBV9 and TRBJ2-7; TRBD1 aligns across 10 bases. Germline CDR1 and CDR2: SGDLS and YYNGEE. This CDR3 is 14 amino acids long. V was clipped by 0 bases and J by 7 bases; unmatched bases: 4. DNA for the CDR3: TGTGCCAGCAGCGTAGGGACAGGGGGAGGTGAGCAGTACTTC. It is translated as CASSVGTGGGEQYF.